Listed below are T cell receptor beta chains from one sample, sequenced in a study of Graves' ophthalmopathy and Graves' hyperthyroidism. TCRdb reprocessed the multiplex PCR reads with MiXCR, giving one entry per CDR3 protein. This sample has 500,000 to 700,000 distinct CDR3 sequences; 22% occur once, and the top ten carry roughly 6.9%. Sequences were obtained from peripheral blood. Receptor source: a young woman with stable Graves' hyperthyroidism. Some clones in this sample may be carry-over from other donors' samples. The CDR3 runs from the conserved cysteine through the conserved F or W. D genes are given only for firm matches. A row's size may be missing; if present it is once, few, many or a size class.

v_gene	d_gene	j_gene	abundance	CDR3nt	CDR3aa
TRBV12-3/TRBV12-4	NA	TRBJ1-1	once	TGTGCCAGCACTCCACACAGCCAGAACACTGAAGCTTTCTTT	CASTPHSQNTEAFF
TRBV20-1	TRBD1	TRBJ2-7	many	TGCAGTGCGAGAGGGGGCGCGGAGCAGTACTTC	CSARGGAEQYF
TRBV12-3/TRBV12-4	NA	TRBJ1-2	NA	TGTGCCAGCACCACAACCCCCGCTGCTAACTATGGCTACACCTTC	CASTTTPAANYGYTF
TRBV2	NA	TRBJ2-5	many	TGTGCCAGCAGTGAAGCGTTGGCATTGCGAGAGACCCAGTACTTC	CASSEALALRETQYF
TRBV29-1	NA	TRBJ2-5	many	TGCACCCCGAGGGAGACCCAGTACTTC	CTPRETQYF
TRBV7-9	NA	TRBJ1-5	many	TGTGCCAGCAGCTTAGACAGGTTCAATCAGCCCCAGCATTTT	CASSLDRFNQPQHF
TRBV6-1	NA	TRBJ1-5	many	TGTGCCAGCAACCCTGGTTTCTCGGGTCAGCCCCAGCATTTT	CASNPGFSGQPQHF
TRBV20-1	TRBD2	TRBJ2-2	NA	TGCAGTGCTAGAGTGAAAAGCGGGAGGACCGGGGAGCTGTTTTTT	CSARVKSGRTGELFF
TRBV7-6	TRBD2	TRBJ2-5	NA	TGTGCCAGCAGCCCGGGACTAGCGGGAGAGAGGGAGACCCAGTACTTC	CASSPGLAGERETQYF
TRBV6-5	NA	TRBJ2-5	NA	TGTGCCAGCAGTTACGGCAGGGCCAAGCAAGAGACCCAGTACTTC	CASSYGRAKQETQYF
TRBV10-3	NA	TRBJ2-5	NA	TGTGCCATCAGTGAAAGGACAGCTCAAGAGACCCAGTACTTC	CAISERTAQETQYF
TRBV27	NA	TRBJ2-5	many	TGTGCCAGCAGTTTATGGGGGTCAGAGACCCAGTACTTC	CASSLWGSETQYF
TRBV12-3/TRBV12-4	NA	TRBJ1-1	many	TGTGCCAGCAGTTTTGCAGCAGGGGCCATGAACACTGAAGCTTTCTTT	CASSFAAGAMNTEAFF
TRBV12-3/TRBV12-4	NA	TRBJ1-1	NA	TGTGCCAGCAATCGCGCGGGGGGCAGGAACACTGAAGCTTTCTTT	CASNRAGGRNTEAFF
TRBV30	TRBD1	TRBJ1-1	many	TGTGCCTGGAGTGGGGACAGAATAAACACTGAAGCTTTCTTT	CAWSGDRINTEAFF
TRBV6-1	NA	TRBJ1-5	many	TGTGCCAGCAGAGAACCGACCGATGGCAATCAGCCCCAGCATTTT	CASREPTDGNQPQHF
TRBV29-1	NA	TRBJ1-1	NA	TGCAGCGTTGAGGTACAAACAGGGAACACTGAAGCTTTCTTT	CSVEVQTGNTEAFF
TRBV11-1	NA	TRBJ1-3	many	TGTGCCAGCAGCGCTCGCAGGGGCTCCAGCTCTGGAAACACCATATATTTT	CASSARRGSSSGNTIYF
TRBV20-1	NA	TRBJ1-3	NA	TGCAGTGCTAGAGACAAGGCCCGACCGGCAAACACCATATATTTT	CSARDKARPANTIYF
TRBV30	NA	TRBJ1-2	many	TGTGCCCGCAGACTGGAGTATGGCTACACCTTC	CARRLEYGYTF
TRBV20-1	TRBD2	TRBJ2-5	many	TGCAGTGCTCCCAATCGACTAGCGGATCAAGAGACCCAGTACTTC	CSAPNRLADQETQYF
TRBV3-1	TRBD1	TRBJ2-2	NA	TGTGCCAGCAGCCGAAGGACAGGGGCCGCGAACACCGGGGAGCTGTTTTTT	CASSRRTGAANTGELFF
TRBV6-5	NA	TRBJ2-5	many	TGTGCCAGCAGTTACGAGTCTAACCAAGAGACCCAGTACTTC	CASSYESNQETQYF
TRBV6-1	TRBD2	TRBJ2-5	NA	TGTGCCAGCAGTCCAGCGGGGGAGAAGCAAGAGACCCAGTACTTC	CASSPAGEKQETQYF
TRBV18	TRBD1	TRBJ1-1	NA	TGTGCCAGCTCACCCACCACAGGGGGGGCTGAAGCTTTCTTT	CASSPTTGGAEAFF
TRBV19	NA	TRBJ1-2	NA	TGTGCCAGTAGTATCCCGGGAGAATTGGGCTACACCTTC	CASSIPGELGYTF
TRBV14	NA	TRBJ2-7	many	TGTGCCAGCAGCCAAGAGATAGCAGGGCCCTACGAGCAGTACTTC	CASSQEIAGPYEQYF
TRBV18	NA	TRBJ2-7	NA	TGTGCCAGCTCACCGTCCAGGATCGACGAGCAGTACTTC	CASSPSRIDEQYF
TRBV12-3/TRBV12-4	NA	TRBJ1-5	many	TGTGCCAGCAGTTTAAGTCATCAGCCCCAGCATTTT	CASSLSHQPQHF
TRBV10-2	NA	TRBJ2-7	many	TGCGCCAGCAGATCCGGGCCCGCTGGGGCTAACGAGCAGTACTTC	CASRSGPAGANEQYF
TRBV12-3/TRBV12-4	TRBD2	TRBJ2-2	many	TGTGCCAGCAGTTTACGGGGGGGCCCCGGGGAGCTGTTTTTT	CASSLRGGPGELFF
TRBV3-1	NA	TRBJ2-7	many	TGTGCCAGCAGGTCCCGGGAGACCTACGAGCAGTACTTC	CASRSRETYEQYF
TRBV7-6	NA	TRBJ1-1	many	TGTGCCAGCAGCTTAGCGAGGATGGACACAATGAACACTGAAGCTTTCTTT	CASSLARMDTMNTEAFF
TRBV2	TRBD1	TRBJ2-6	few	TGTGCCAGCAGGGGGGACAGGGGATTCTCTGGGGCCAACGTCCTGACTTTC	CASRGDRGFSGANVLTF
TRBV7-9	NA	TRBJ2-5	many	TGTGCCAGCAGCTTCGGTCAGGGAAGCCAAGAGACCCAGTACTTC	CASSFGQGSQETQYF
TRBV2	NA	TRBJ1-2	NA	TGTGCCAGCAGTGAGGGTCATCCCTATGGCTACACCTTC	CASSEGHPYGYTF
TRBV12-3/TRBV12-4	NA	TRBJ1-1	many	TGTGCCAGCAGTTTAGGGGAAATGAACACTGAAGCTTTCTTT	CASSLGEMNTEAFF
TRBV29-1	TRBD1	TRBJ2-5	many	TGCAGCGTTCCTGGGACAGGGGAGGGGACCCAGTACTTC	CSVPGTGEGTQYF
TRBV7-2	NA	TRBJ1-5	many	TGTGCCAGCAGCGACTGGAATCAGCCCCAGCATTTT	CASSDWNQPQHF
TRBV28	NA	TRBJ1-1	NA	TGTGCCAGCCTAGGGGCGAACACTGAAGCTTTCTTT	CASLGANTEAFF
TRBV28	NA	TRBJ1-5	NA	TGTGCCAGCAGTCCGGCAGTGCTCAATCAGCCCCAGCATTTT	CASSPAVLNQPQHF
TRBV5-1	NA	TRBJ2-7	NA	TGCGCCAGCAGCCCTGAACCCCCCGGCAGCTCCTACGAGCAGTACTTC	CASSPEPPGSSYEQYF
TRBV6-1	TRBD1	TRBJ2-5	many	TGTGCCAGCAAAGACGGGACAGTCCTAGAGACCCAGTACTTC	CASKDGTVLETQYF
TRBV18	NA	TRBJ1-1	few	TGTGCCAGCTCACTCATCGAAGGAACTGAAGCTTTCTTT	CASSLIEGTEAFF
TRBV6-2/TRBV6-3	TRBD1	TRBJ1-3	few	TGTGCCAGCAGTTATACACAGGGGCCTCCTTTCTCTGGAAACACCATATATTTT	CASSYTQGPPFSGNTIYF
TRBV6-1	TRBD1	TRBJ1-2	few	TGTGCCAGCAGTCCTCGGGGTGGGGACAGTAGCTATGGCTACACCTTC	CASSPRGGDSSYGYTF